The sequence of this T cell receptor beta chain was determined in a study of T cell responses to AZD1222 COVID-19 vaccine. Study outcomes and limitations: Reports indicate that nearly half of spike-specific TCRs are directed at unmutated variant regions. Donors, mostly white British, included more females; clonal diversity was possibly underestimated. Following two doses of AZD1222, Spike-specific TCR breadth and depth rose. Repertoires were obtained solely post-peak T cell response.

This clone was counted once. Its specificity is unknown. V lost 3 bases, J lost 3 bases, and 6 bases lay in between. This CDR3 has 14 amino acids. Germline values: CDR1 ENHRY, CDR2 SYGVKD. Using immunoSEQ multiplex PCR, the repertoire was profiled, and TCRdb retains in-frame clones only, with some absent. The repertoire has 130,000 to 150,000 clones, approximately 94% of them found once; the top ten carry 1.5% to 2%. The sequence came from an adult in good health. The chain joins TRBV10-3 to TRBJ2-6; no reliable D call. The starting material was peripheral blood, obtained on day 0 of AZD1222 vaccination. CDR3 protein: CAISESDGANVLTF. In DNA form, the CDR3 reads TGTGCCATCAGTGAATCGGATGGGGCCAACGTCCTGACTTTC.